The 17 T cell receptor beta chains in this list originate from one sample, sequenced in a study of blood T cell repertoires in COVID-19. TCRdb's table, derived via immunoSEQ multiplex PCR, lists solely in-frame clones and lacks some. The data hold 150,000 or so clones, with over 65% observed a single time. The sample consisted of peripheral blood. The receptors were sampled from a man aged 80 or over with acute or convalescent COVID-19.

Here the CDR3 reads CASSFSGASYNEQFF. In nucleotides, the CDR3 is TGCGCCAGCAGCTTTAGCGGGGCCTCCTACAATGAGCAGTTCTTC. V and J are TRBV10-1 and TRBJ2-1; 8 nucleotides line up with TRBD2. The V gene's germline CDR1 is WNHNN and CDR2 SYGVQD (reference sequence). The CDR3 runs to 15 residues. Trimming at V came to 6 bases and at J to 0 bases, leaving 4 bases not matched to a gene.

The V gene is TRBV27, the J gene TRBJ1-5, with D unclear. Germline values: CDR1 MNHEY, CDR2 SMNVEV (reference sequence). Between the trimmed V and J ends, which lost 5 bases and 3 bases, there was a span of 8 bases. The CDR3 spans 13 residues. The CDR3 here is CASSQRDNQPQHF. CDR3 in DNA: TGTGCCAGCAGTCAGCGTGACAATCAGCCCCAGCATTTT.

This clone was counted a few times. V usage is TRBV15 and J usage is TRBJ1-2; TRBD1 might be the D (6 bases). Per germline, CDR1 LNHNV and CDR2 YYDKDF (reference sequence). V was clipped by 1 base and J by 4 bases, with 10 bases between them. The CDR3 runs 14 residues. CDR3 in DNA: TGTGCCACCAGCAGAGGGGGGGGCGGCTATGGCTACACCTTC. Amino acid sequence: CATSRGGGGYGYTF.

CDR3 DNA: TGTGCCAGCAGCTTGGACACGGGGGGGATTGGAGAGACCCAGTACTTC. Residues: CASSLDTGGIGETQYF. The chain combines TRBV5-4 with TRBJ2-5; 8 bases agree with TRBD2. The CDR3 totals 16 residues. In germline, CDR1 is SGHNT, CDR2 YYREEE (reference sequence). V was pared by 0 bases and J by 4 bases, with 8 bases of the junction left unmatched.

The sample holds a few counts of this clone. The gene calls are TRBV6-6 and TRBJ2-1; a weak D match, TRBD2 (5 bases). Between the trimmed V and J ends, which lost 4 bases and 8 bases, there was a span of 9 bases. CDR3 length: 12 amino acids. Germline V gene data show CDR1 as MNHNY and CDR2 as SVGAGI (reference sequence). The CDR3 here is CASSSFGDEQFF. In nucleotides, the CDR3 is TGTGCCAGCAGTTCCTTCGGGGATGAGCAGTTCTTC.

V is TRBV5-1 and J is TRBJ1-6; maybe TRBD1 (6 bases). Germline CDR1 reads SGHRS; CDR2 reads YFSETQ. The length of the CDR3 is 17 residues. Trimming left V 4 bases short and J 5 bases short, with 19 bases between. CDR3 sequence: CASSPTGGGLDNSPLHF. In DNA, the CDR3 is TGCGCCAGCAGCCCCACCGGGGGGGGGCTAGATAATTCACCCCTCCACTTT.

The chain recombines TRBV6-1 with TRBJ2-6; D is ambiguous. The CDR3 consists of 15 residues. The V gene lost 3 bases and the J gene lost 2 bases, with 8 bases spanning the gap. The germline gives CDR1 MNHNS, CDR2 SASEGT. The chain's CDR3 is CASSDGAAGANVLTF. The CDR3 nucleotides read TGTGCCAGCAGTGACGGAGCAGCTGGGGCCAACGTCCTGACTTTC.

The CDR3 sequence is CASSLLSGGQFSGYTF. As DNA, the CDR3 is TGTGCCAGCAGTTTACTTAGCGGGGGACAGTTCTCCGGCTACACCTTC. This chain connects TRBV27 to TRBJ1-2; 7 positions agree with TRBD1. Germline lookup yields CDR1 MNHEY and CDR2 SMNVEV (reference sequence). Trimming cost V 2 bases and J 8 bases; bases outside gene matches: 14. The CDR3 runs to 16 residues.

The rearrangement links TRBV19 to TRBJ2-5; 8 bases align to TRBD1. V was clipped by 6 bases and J by 5 bases; unmatched bases: 5. Germline assignment: CDR1 LNHDA and CDR2 SQIVND (reference sequence). The CDR3 spans 13 residues. CDR3 bases: TGTGCCAGTAGGGACAGGGTTTGGGAGACCCAGTACTTC. Its translation: CASRDRVWETQYF.

The chain employs TRBV6-1 and TRBJ1-4, with TRBD1 matching 10 bases. CDR1 and CDR2 from the germline V gene are MNHNS and SASEGT. Unmatched junction bases numbered 2, after V lost 4 bases and J lost 0 bases. The CDR3 extends over 16 amino acids. CDR3 in DNA: TGTGCCAGCAGTGTCGGGACAGGGGCAACTAATGAAAAACTGTTTTTT. Translating it yields CASSVGTGATNEKLFF.

This rearrangement joins TRBV19 to TRBJ2-5, with D unresolved. Trimming stripped 2 bases from V and 0 bases from J, with 13 bases between. The CDR3 is made up of 16 amino acids. Germline V lookup: CDR1 LNHDA, CDR2 SQIVND (reference sequence). As DNA, the CDR3 is TGTGCCAGTAGTATAATCACCGGGTCGTACCAAGAGACCCAGTACTTC. Residues: CASSIITGSYQETQYF.

The rearrangement uses TRBV18 and TRBJ2-1; TRBD1 matches 9 bases. This CDR3 spans 15 amino acids. V trimming: 0 bases; J trimming: 7 bases; junction bases outside the gene matches: 4. Germline V gives CDR1 KGHSH, CDR2 LQKENI. The CDR3 DNA sequence: TGTGCCAGCTCACCACCAACAGGGGGCCTAAATGAGCAGTTCTTC. This translates into CASSPPTGGLNEQFF.

This sequence joins TRBV5-4 and TRBJ2-1; D is ambiguous. The germline V gene has CDR1 SGHNT and CDR2 YYREEE (reference sequence). The V end was cut by 0 bases, the J end by 0 bases, with 10 bases between. The CDR3 is 16 amino acids. The CDR3 sequence: CASSLAYRSSYNEQFF. CDR3 bases: TGTGCCAGCAGCTTGGCTTACAGAAGCTCCTACAATGAGCAGTTCTTC.

The genes are TRBV5-1 and TRBJ1-2; 7 bases are shared with TRBD1. Unmatched junction bases numbered 10, after V lost 1 base and J lost 4 bases. Germline V lookup: CDR1 SGHRS, CDR2 YFSETQ. The CDR3 has 16 residues. DNA for the CDR3: TGCGCCAGCAGCTTGACGTGGGACAGTCGACGCTATGGCTACACCTTC. Translation: CASSLTWDSRRYGYTF.

V usage is TRBV29-1 and J usage is TRBJ2-4; D is possibly TRBD1 (6 bases). Germline CDR1 and CDR2: SQVTM and ANQGSEA. The CDR3 runs to 13 residues. Trimming took 6 bases from V and 0 from J, leaving 9 bases between them. The CDR3 bases are TGCAGCGTGCAGGGGTTAGCCAAAAACATTCAGTACTTC. Its translation: CSVQGLAKNIQYF.

The chain employs TRBV14 and TRBJ1-2; D uncertain. CDR1 and CDR2 (germline): SGHDN, FVKESK. V lost 0 bases to trimming and J lost 8 bases, with 10 bases between them. The CDR3 has 13 amino acids. The CDR3 is CASSQDSGPGYTF. The CDR3 DNA is TGTGCCAGCAGCCAAGACTCAGGCCCGGGCTACACCTTC.

This clone appeared many times. The rearrangement uses TRBV19 and TRBJ1-2; D gene ambiguous. There are 13 residues in the CDR3. The V end was cut by 7 bases, the J end by 1 base, with 10 bases between. Germline CDR1 reads LNHDA; CDR2 reads SQIVND (reference sequence). CDR3 sequence (DNA): TGTGCCAGTAATCTCCAGGTTAACTATGGCTACACCTTC. Its translation is CASNLQVNYGYTF. Complete variable domain (other parts from reference TRBV19 and TRBJ1-2): DGGITQSPKYLFRKEGQNVTLSCEQNLNHDAMYWYRQDPGQGLRLIYYSQIVNDFQKGDIAEGYSVSREKKESFPLTVTSAQKNPTAFYLCASNLQVNYGYTFGSGTRLTVV.